The clone carrying this T cell receptor (beta chain) has a count of ten or more. Antigen specificity is unknown. TCRdb itself ran the RT-PCR reads through MiXCR, one entry per CDR3 protein. The sample shows approximately 700,000 distinct CDR3 sequences, over 11% of them seen only once. This entry is derived from a study of response to subunit inactivated influenza vaccine. Study-wide results and limits: Each seasonal influenza vaccination, the authors suggested, recruits few new T cells.

The specimen was PBMCs from blood, collected roughly 15 days before vaccination. This sequence was found in a man aged 50-59 years who received an inactivated influenza vaccine.

The CDR3 DNA follows: TGTGCCAGCAGCTTAGAGCCGGGGGCGCGGGGCTACACCTTC. Encoded protein: CASSLEPGARGYTF. The chain links TRBV11-2 to TRBJ1-2; weak D call: TRBD1 (6 bases). CDR1 SGHAT and CDR2 FQNNGV come from the germline V gene. V lost 0 bases and J lost 8, with 13 bases in between. This CDR3 is built from 14 residues.